The next 4 T cell receptor beta chains were all read from a single sample in a study of PD-L1 blockade in urothelial cancer. The repertoire was sequenced with immunoSEQ multiplex PCR; TCRdb's copy has only in-frame clones and lacks some. This sample has approximately 100,000 clones, with 89% found just once. Time point indicated: pretreatment peripheral blood. Sequenced here: PBMCs, sampled around atezolizumab (anti-PD-L1) treatment. These receptors were collected from a woman older than 75 with urothelial cancer.

The rearrangement uses TRBV11-2 and TRBJ1-1; D not resolved. With 1 base removed from V and 3 bases from J, the gap between germline ends came to 6 bases. Germline values: CDR1 SGHAT, CDR2 FQNNGV. The CDR3 contains 13 residues. CDR3: CASSLGPDTEAFF. The CDR3, as DNA: TGTGCCAGCAGCTTAGGTCCCGACACTGAAGCTTTCTTT.

V and J are TRBV27 and TRBJ1-5; 7 bases align to TRBD1. This CDR3 has 13 residues. V was pared by 0 bases and J by 12 bases, with 5 bases of the junction left unmatched. CDR1 and CDR2 from the germline V gene are MNHEY and SMNVEV (reference sequence). CDR3 nucleotide sequence: TGTGCCAGCAGTTTATCCCGCAGGGGGGTCCAGCATTTT. It encodes CASSLSRRGVQHF.

This clone came up once. This chain joins TRBV10-2 and TRBJ2-7; D is unclear. Trimming removed 0 bases at V and 0 bases at J, with 6 bases between. This CDR3 region has 14 residues. Looked up from germline, CDR1 is WSHSY and CDR2 is SAAADI. CDR3 bases: TGCGCCAGCAGTGAGTCGGGCTCCTCCTACGAGCAGTACTTC. Protein product: CASSESGSSYEQYF.

A few counts support this clone. V is TRBV4-1 and J is TRBJ1-4; D is ambiguous. The CDR3 has 14 amino acids. Trimming removed 2 bases at V and 8 bases at J, with 12 bases between. Germline V CDR1 and CDR2: MGHRA, YSYEKL. CDR3 nucleotides: TGCGCCAGCAGCCAATACGAGGGATTGGAAAAACTGTTTTTT. This codes for CASSQYEGLEKLFF.